Listed here are 13 T cell receptor beta chains from one sample, sequenced in a study of T cells in Graves' hyperthyroidism and ophthalmopathy. RNA transcripts gave rise to amplified TCR beta CDR3 regions. A set of HTBI primers served as the primers for a first-round RT-PCR of the TCR CDR3. A single record per CDR3 protein comes from TCRdb applying MiXCR to the multiplex PCR reads. Seen here are around 300,000 distinct CDR3 sequences, roughly an eighth observed once, and the top ten hold about 37%. Sample: blood. The source of these receptors is a woman aged 35 to 49 with Graves' ophthalmopathy.

At least ten counts were recorded for this clonotype. The chain combines TRBV27 with TRBJ2-3, with TRBD2 as a possible D gene (5 bases). The V end was cut by 5 bases, the J end by 7 bases, with 13 bases between. In germline, CDR1 is MNHEY, CDR2 SMNVEV (reference sequence). The CDR3 runs to 13 residues. Written as DNA, the CDR3 is TGTGCCAGCAGTCCAGCTAGCAAAAATACGCAGTATTTT. This sequence encodes CASSPASKNTQYF.

This clonotype was observed many times. The chain recombines TRBV20-1 with TRBJ1-1; 9 bases fit TRBD1. Germline V CDR1 and CDR2: DFQATT, SNEGSKA (reference sequence). J lost 4 bases, V lost 5 bases, and 5 bases had no gene match. The CDR3 has 13 amino acids. In DNA, the CDR3 is TGCAGTGCTTCCGGGACAGGGAGCACTGAAGCTTTCTTT. It codes for CSASGTGSTEAFF.

This clonotype has a count of ten or more. The chain employs TRBV6-1 and TRBJ2-7, with a possible D match to TRBD1 (5 bases). V dropped 4 bases and J dropped 6 bases, with 16 bases sitting between them. The CDR3 has 14 amino acids. In germline, CDR1 is MNHNS, CDR2 SASEGT. In DNA, the CDR3 is TGTGCCAGCAGTGTTGACAGAGCTCGATTCGAGCAGTACTTC. Its protein is CASSVDRARFEQYF.

The chain couples TRBV7-2 to TRBJ1-3; a possible D gene is TRBD1 (6 bases). Germline lookup yields CDR1 SGHTA and CDR2 FQGNSA. The CDR3 runs to 19 residues. The V and J ends lost 3 bases and 0 bases respectively, with 21 bases between them. The CDR3 region has the DNA TGTGCCAGCAGCTTCGGGCAGGGGTTCCGCTCTCTCTCTGGAAACACCATATATTTT. The encoded protein is CASSFGQGFRSLSGNTIYF.

This clonotype was seen ten or more times. The chain carries TRBV29-1 and TRBJ2-5; possibly TRBD2 for D (6 bases). Germline lookup yields CDR1 SQVTM and CDR2 ANQGSEA. V lost 7 bases, J lost 9 bases, and 18 bases lay in between. CDR3 length: 12 residues. The CDR3 region has the DNA TGCAGCGCTAAGGGCGGGGATGCGTCCCAGTACTTC. It specifies CSAKGGDASQYF.

This clonotype has at least ten counts. The gene calls are TRBV6-1 and TRBJ2-4; TRBD2 aligns across 14 bases. The CDR3 sequence is 16 residues long. V lost 5 bases and J lost 9; bases outside the gene matches: 9. CDR1 is MNHNS and CDR2 is SASEGT in the germline V gene. Here the CDR3 DNA reads TGTGCCAGCAGTAAGACTAGCGGGGGGGCCCCGGGCATTCAGTACTTC. Protein: CASSKTSGGAPGIQYF.

CDR3 DNA: TGTGCCAGCTCACCCTCTGACTGGGACAGGGGAAAAGGGGACACCATATATTTT. This sequence encodes CASSPSDWDRGKGDTIYF. V gene TRBV18 combines with J gene TRBJ1-3, with 10 bases aligning to TRBD1. The J segment lost 8 bases and the V segment lost 3 bases, leaving 16 bases of the junction unmatched. The CDR3 has 18 residues. Germline lookup yields CDR1 KGHSH and CDR2 LQKENI.

The table lists this clonotype with many counts. The chain uses TRBV29-1 and TRBJ2-3, with D possibly TRBD2 on 5 matching bases. Germline lookup yields CDR1 SQVTM and CDR2 ANQGSEA. The CDR3 runs 16 residues. V lost 4 bases to trimming and J lost 0 bases, with 17 bases between them. Written as DNA, the CDR3 is TGCAGCGTTGGGGGAACACTAGTTGGTAGCACAGATACGCAGTATTTT. Translation: CSVGGTLVGSTDTQYF.

The rearrangement links TRBV18 to TRBJ1-6, with a weak D call TRBD1 (6 bases). V was trimmed by 2 bases and J by 7 bases, leaving 12 bases between them. The germline V gene encodes CDR1 KGHSH and CDR2 LQKENI. The CDR3 is made up of 15 amino acids. CDR3 residues: CASSPRQAVNSPLHF. The CDR3 DNA is TGTGCCAGCTCACCAAGACAGGCGGTGAATTCACCCCTCCACTTT.

The table lists this clonotype with many counts. The chain is built from TRBV12-3 or TRBV12-4 and TRBJ1-1, with 7 bases identical to TRBD1. There are 14 residues in the CDR3. V trimming: 7 bases; J trimming: 4 bases; junction bases outside the gene matches: 9. CDR3 in amino acids: CASTSPDRVTEAFF. The CDR3 bases are TGTGCCAGCACTTCACCTGACAGGGTCACTGAAGCTTTCTTT.

This clonotype was observed many times. This chain joins TRBV25-1 and TRBJ1-1, with 8 nucleotides matching TRBD1. This CDR3 contains 14 residues. V lost 5 bases, J lost 5 bases, and 7 bases stayed unmatched. Germline V lookup: CDR1 MGHDK, CDR2 SYGVNS. CDR3 in amino acids: CASSSRDRITEAFF. CDR3 coding DNA: TGTGCCAGCAGTTCCAGGGACAGGATAACTGAAGCTTTCTTT.

The sample holds many counts of this clonotype. The chain employs TRBV20-1 and TRBJ1-2; TRBD1 might be the D (5 bases). This CDR3 is built from 12 residues. CDR1 is DFQATT and CDR2 is SNEGSKA in the germline V gene (reference sequence). The V gene lost 5 bases and the J gene lost 1 base, with 8 bases spanning the gap. CDR3 DNA: TGCAGTGCTGGGGGTCATAACTATGGCTACACCTTC. The encoded protein is CSAGGHNYGYTF.

There are many counts of this clonotype. The chain recombines TRBV18 with TRBJ1-5; D gene ambiguous. CDR1 is KGHSH, CDR2 LQKENI, per germline. The length of the CDR3 is 14 residues. Trimming left V 3 bases short and J 5 bases short, with 11 bases between. The CDR3 protein is CASSPEGIYQPQHF. CDR3 bases: TGTGCCAGCTCACCCGAGGGTATTTATCAGCCCCAGCATTTT.